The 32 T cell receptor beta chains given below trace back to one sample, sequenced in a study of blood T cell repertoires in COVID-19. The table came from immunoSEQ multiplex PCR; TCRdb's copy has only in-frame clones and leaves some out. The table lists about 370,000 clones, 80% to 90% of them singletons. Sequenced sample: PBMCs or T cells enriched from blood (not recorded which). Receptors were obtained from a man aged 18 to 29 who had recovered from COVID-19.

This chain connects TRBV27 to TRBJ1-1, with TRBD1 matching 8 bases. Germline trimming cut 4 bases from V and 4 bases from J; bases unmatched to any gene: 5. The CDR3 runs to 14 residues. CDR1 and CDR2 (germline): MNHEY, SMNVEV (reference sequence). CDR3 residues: CASSSRTGITEAFF. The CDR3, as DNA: TGTGCCAGCAGTTCCCGGACAGGGATCACTGAAGCTTTCTTT.

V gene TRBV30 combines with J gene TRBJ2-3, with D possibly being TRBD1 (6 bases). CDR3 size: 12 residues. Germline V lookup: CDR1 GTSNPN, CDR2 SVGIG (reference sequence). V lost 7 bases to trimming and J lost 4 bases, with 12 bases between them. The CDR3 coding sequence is TGTGCCTCGAGGGGGAGTTCAGATACGCAGTATTTT. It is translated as CASRGSSDTQYF.

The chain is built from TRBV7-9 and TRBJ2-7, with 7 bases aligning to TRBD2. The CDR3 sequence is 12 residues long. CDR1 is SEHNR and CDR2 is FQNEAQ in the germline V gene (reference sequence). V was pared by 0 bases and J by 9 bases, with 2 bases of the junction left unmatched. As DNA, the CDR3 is TGTGCCAGCAGCTTAGCCAGCGGGGCGCAGTACTTC. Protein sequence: CASSLASGAQYF. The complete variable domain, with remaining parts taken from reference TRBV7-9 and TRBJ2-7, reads DTGVSQNPRHKITKRGQNVTFRCDPISEHNRLYWYRQTLGQGPEFLTYFQNEAQLEKSRLLSDRFSAERPKGSFSTLEIQRTEQGDSAMYLCASSLASGAQYFGPGTRLTVT.

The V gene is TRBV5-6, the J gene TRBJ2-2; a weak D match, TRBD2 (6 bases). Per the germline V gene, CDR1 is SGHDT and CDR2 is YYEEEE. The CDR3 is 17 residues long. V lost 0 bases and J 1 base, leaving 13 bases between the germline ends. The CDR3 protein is CASSLALERVNTGELFF. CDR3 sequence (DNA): TGTGCCAGCAGCTTGGCCCTGGAGCGGGTGAACACCGGGGAGCTGTTTTTT.

The CDR3, as DNA: TGTGCCAGCAGCCCACTCGGGGGGTCGAATGGCTACACCTTC. It yields the protein CASSPLGGSNGYTF. V is TRBV3-1 (or the pseudogene TRBV3-2) and J is TRBJ1-2; the D gene is possibly TRBD1 (5 bases). The V end lost 4 bases, the J end lost 6 bases, and 15 bases lay between the germline ends. The CDR3 is 14 amino acids. Germline V lookup: CDR1 LGHDT, CDR2 YNNKEL (reference sequence).

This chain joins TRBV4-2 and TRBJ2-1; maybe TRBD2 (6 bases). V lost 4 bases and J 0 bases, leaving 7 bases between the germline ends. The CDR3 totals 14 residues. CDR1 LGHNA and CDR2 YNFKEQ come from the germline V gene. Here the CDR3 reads CASSRGISYNEQFF. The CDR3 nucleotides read TGTGCCAGCAGCCGCGGGATCTCCTACAATGAGCAGTTCTTC.

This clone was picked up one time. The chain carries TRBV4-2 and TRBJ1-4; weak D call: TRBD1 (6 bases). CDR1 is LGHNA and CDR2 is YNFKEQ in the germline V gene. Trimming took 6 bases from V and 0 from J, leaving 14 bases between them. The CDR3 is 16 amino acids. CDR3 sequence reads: CASRERGGTTNEKLFF. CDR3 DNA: TGTGCCAGCAGAGAAAGGGGGGGCACAACTAATGAAAAACTGTTTTTT.

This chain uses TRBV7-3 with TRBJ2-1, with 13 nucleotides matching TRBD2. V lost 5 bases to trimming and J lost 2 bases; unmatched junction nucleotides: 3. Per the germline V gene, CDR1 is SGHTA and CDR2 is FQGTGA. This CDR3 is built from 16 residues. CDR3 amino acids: CASSPGLAGAYNEQFF. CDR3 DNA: TGTGCCAGCAGCCCCGGACTAGCGGGAGCCTACAATGAGCAGTTCTTC.

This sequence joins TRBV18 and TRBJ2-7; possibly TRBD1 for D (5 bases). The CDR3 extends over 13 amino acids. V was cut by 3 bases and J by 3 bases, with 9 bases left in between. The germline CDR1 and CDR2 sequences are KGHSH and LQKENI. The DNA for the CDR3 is TGTGCCAGCTCACCGCCGACAGTCTACGAGCAGTACTTC. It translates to CASSPPTVYEQYF.

DNA for the CDR3: TGTGCCAGCAGCCTTACTCTAGCGGGGGGGGTTAACAATGAGCAGTTCTTC. It specifies CASSLTLAGGVNNEQFF. The gene calls are TRBV6-2 or TRBV6-3 and TRBJ2-1, with 12 bases matching TRBD2. This CDR3 spans 17 amino acids. Germline V gene sequence: CDR1 MNHEY, CDR2 SVGEGT. With 6 bases clipped from V and 5 bases from J, the junction kept 11 bases outside the gene matches.

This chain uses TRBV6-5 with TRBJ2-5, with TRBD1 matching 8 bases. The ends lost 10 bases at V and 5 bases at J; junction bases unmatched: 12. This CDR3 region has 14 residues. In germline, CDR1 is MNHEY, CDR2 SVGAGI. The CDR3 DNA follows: TGTGCCACTATCCCGGACAGGGACTGGGAGACCCAGTACTTC. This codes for CATIPDRDWETQYF.

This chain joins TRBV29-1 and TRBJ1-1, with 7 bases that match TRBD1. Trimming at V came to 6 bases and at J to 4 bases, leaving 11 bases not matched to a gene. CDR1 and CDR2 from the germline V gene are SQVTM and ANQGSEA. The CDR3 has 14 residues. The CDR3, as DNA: TGCAGCGTGCAAGGGGGCGCCGTGGTCACTGAAGCTTTCTTT. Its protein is CSVQGGAVVTEAFF. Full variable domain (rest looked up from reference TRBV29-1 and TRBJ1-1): SAVISQKPSRDICQRGTSLTIQCQVDSQVTMMFWYRQQPGQSLTLIATANQGSEATYESGFVIDKFPISRPNLTFSTLTVSNMSPEDSSIYLCSVQGGAVVTEAFFGQGTRLTVV.

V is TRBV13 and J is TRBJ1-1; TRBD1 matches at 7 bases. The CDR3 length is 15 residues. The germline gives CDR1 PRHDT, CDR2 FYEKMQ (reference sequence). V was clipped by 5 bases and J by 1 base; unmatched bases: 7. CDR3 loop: CASSVRGVGNTEAFF. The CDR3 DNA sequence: TGTGCCAGCAGCGTCAGGGGGGTGGGGAACACTGAAGCTTTCTTT.

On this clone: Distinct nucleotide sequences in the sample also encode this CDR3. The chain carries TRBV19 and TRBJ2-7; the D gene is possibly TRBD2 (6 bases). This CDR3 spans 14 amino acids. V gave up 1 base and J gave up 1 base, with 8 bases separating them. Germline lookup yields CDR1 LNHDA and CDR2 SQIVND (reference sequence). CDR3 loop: CASSIAGGSYEQYF. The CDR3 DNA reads TGTGCCAGTAGTATAGCAGGAGGGTCCTACGAGCAGTACTTC.

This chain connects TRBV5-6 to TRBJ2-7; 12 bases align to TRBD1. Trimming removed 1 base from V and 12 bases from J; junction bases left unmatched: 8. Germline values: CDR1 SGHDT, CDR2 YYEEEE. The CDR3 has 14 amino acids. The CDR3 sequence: CASSLRGTGGVRYF. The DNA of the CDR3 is TGTGCCAGCAGCTTGAGGGGGACAGGGGGCGTTAGGTACTTC.

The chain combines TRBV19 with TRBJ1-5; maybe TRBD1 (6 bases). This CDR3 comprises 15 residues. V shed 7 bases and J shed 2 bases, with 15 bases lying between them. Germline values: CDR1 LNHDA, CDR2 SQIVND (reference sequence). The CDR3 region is CASNAGARGNQPQHF. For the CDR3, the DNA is TGTGCCAGTAACGCAGGGGCTAGGGGCAATCAGCCCCAGCATTTT.

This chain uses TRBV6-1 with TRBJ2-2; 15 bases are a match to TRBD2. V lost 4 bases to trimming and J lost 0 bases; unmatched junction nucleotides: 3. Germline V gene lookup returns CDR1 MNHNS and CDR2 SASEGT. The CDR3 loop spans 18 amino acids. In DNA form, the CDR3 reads TGTGCCAGCAGTGCGGGACTAGCGGGAGGATCGAACACCGGGGAGCTGTTTTTT. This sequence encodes CASSAGLAGGSNTGELFF.

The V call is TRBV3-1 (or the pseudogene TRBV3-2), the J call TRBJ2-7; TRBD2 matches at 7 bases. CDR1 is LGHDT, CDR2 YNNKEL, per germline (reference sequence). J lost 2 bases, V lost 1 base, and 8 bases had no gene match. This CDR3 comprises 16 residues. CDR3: CASSQGRGRTTYEQYF. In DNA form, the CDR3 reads TGTGCCAGCAGCCAAGGCCGCGGGAGAACCACCTACGAGCAGTACTTC.

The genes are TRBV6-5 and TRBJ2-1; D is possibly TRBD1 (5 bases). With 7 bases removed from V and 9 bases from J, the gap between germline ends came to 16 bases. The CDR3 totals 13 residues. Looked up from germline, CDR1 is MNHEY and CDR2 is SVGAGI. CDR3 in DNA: TGTGCCAGCACCGCAGGGTCAGTCGGTGAGCAGTTCTTC. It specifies CASTAGSVGEQFF.

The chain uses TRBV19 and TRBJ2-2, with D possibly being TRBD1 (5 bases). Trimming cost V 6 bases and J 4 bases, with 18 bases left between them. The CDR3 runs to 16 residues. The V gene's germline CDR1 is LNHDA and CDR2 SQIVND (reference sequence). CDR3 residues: CASSNQGLHLTGELFF. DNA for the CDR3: TGTGCCAGTAGCAACCAGGGATTGCATCTCACCGGGGAGCTGTTTTTT. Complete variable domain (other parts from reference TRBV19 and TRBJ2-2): DGGITQSPKYLFRKEGQNVTLSCEQNLNHDAMYWYRQDPGQGLRLIYYSQIVNDFQKGDIAEGYSVSREKKESFPLTVTSAQKNPTAFYLCASSNQGLHLTGELFFGEGSRLTVL.

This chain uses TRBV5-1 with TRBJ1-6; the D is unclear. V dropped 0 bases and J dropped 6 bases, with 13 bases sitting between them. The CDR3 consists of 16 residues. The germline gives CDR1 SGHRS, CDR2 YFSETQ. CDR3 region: CASSLAEMEANSPLHF. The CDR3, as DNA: TGCGCCAGCAGCTTGGCAGAAATGGAGGCTAATTCACCCCTCCACTTT.

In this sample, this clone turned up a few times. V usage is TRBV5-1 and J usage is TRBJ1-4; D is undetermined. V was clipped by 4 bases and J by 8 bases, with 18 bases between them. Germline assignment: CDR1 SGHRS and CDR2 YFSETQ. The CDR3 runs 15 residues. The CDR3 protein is CASSPGLYMDEKLFF. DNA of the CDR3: TGCGCCAGCAGCCCAGGACTGTACATGGACGAAAAACTGTTTTTT. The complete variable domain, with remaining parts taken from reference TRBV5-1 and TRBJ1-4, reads KAGVTQTPRYLIKTRGQQVTLSCSPISGHRSVSWYQQTPGQGLQFLFEYFSETQRNKGNFPGRFSGRQFSNSRSEMNVSTLELGDSALYLCASSPGLYMDEKLFFGSGTQLSVL.

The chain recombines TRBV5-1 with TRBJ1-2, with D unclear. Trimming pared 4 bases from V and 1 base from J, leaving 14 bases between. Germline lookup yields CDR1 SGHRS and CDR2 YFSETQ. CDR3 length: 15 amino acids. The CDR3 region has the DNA TGCGCCAGCAGCCACGAGGTTCTGAGTAACTATGGCTACACCTTC. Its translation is CASSHEVLSNYGYTF.

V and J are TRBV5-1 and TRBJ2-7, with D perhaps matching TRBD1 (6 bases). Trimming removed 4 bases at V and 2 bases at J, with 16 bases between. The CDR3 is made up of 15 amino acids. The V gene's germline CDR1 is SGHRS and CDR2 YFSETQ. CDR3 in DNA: TGCGCCAGCAGCCTCGTGGGACAAACGACCTACGAGCAGTACTTC. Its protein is CASSLVGQTTYEQYF.

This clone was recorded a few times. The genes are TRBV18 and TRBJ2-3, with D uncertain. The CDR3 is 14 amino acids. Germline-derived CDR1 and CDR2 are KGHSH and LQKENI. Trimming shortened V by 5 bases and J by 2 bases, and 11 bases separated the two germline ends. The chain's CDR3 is CASSGPRPTDTQYF. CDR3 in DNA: TGTGCCAGCTCAGGTCCGCGGCCCACAGATACGCAGTATTTT.

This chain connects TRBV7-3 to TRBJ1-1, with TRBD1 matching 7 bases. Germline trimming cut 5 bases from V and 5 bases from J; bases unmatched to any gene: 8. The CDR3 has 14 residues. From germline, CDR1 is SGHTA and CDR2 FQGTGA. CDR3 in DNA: TGTGCCAGCAGCCGAAATTCAGGGGGGACTGAAGCTTTCTTT. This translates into CASSRNSGGTEAFF. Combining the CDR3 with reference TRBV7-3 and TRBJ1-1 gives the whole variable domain GAGVSQTPSNKVTEKGKYVELRCDPISGHTALYWYRQSLGQGPEFLIYFQGTGAADDSGLPNDRFFAVRPEGSVSTLKIQRTERGDSAVYLCASSRNSGGTEAFFGQGTRLTVV.

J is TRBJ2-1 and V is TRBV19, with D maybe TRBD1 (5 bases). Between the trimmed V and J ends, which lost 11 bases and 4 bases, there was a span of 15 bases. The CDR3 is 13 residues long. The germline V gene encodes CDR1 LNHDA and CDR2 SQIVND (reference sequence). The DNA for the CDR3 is TGTGCCGCAGGGATTGGTGTTTACAATGAGCAGTTCTTC. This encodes CAAGIGVYNEQFF.

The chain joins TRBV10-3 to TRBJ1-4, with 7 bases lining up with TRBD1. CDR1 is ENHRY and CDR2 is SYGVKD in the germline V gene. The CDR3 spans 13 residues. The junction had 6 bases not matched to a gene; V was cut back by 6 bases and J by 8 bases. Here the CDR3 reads CAIRQGGGEKLFF. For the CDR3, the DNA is TGTGCCATCAGGCAGGGGGGTGGCGAAAAACTGTTTTTT.

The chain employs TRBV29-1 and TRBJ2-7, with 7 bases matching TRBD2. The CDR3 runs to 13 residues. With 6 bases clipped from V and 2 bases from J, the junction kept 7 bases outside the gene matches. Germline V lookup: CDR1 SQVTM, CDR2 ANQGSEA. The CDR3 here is CSVDSGPPYEQYF. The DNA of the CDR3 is TGCAGCGTGGATAGCGGGCCCCCCTACGAGCAGTACTTC.

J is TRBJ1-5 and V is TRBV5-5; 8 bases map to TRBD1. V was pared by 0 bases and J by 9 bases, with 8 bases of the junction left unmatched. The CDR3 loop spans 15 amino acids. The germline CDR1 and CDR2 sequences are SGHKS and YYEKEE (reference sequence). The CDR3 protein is CASSLDQGAGRPQHF. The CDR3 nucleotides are TGTGCCAGCAGCTTGGATCAGGGGGCAGGACGGCCCCAGCATTTT.

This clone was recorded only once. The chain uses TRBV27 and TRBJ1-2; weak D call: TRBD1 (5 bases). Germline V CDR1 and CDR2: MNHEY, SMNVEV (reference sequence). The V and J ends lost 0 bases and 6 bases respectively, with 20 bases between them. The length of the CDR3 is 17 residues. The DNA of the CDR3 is TGTGCCAGCAGTTTATCGGGGGTGGGAGGACCGAGTAATGGCTACACCTTC. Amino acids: CASSLSGVGGPSNGYTF.

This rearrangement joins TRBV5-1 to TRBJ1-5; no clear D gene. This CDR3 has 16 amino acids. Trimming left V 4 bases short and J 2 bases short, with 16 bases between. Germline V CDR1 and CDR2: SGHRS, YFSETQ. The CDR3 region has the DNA TGCGCCAGCAGCAGAAACCTACTGAGGGGCAATCAGCCCCAGCATTTT. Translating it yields CASSRNLLRGNQPQHF.